Following are 15 T cell receptor beta chains from one sample sequenced in a study of molecular identifiers for immune sequencing clone quantification. TCRdb ran MiXCR on the PCR reads and lists one entry per CDR3 protein. This repertoire shows over 550,000 distinct CDR3 sequences, around 25% found once; its top ten account for about 0.84%. Sequenced input: naive CD8+ T cells from blood, with Jurkat cell RNA spiked in. As for subset: FACS-sorted CD8+CD4-CCR7+CD45RA+ naive T cells. All receptors come from a human donor in good health. Some libraries in this study had Jurkat cell RNA spiked in.

This sequence joins TRBV27 and TRBJ2-7; D call uncertain. Germline V gene data show CDR1 as MNHEY and CDR2 as SMNVEV (reference sequence). The length of the CDR3 is 15 residues. V shed 3 bases and J shed 2 bases, with 14 bases lying between them. The CDR3: CASSFGKGRTYEQYF. For the CDR3, the DNA is TGTGCCAGCAGTTTTGGGAAAGGTAGAACCTACGAGCAGTACTTC.

This clonotype was recorded at least ten times. The chain combines TRBV28 with TRBJ1-5; 10 bases are a match to TRBD1. The CDR3 length is 15 residues. The J segment lost 5 bases and the V segment lost 3 bases, leaving 4 bases of the junction unmatched. Germline V CDR1 and CDR2: MDHEN, SYDVKM. CDR3 region: CASSFGTGDYQPQHF. CDR3 nucleotides: TGTGCCAGCAGTTTTGGGACAGGGGATTATCAGCCCCAGCATTTT.

This clonotype was recorded only once. V and J are TRBV25-1 and TRBJ1-1; no definite D call. The CDR3 totals 12 residues. The V end was cut by 1 base, the J end by 7 bases, with 7 bases between. Looked up from germline, CDR1 is MGHDK and CDR2 is SYGVNS. The CDR3 nucleotides read TGTGCCAGCAGTGAATTGGTCTTTGAAGCTTTCTTT. This sequence encodes CASSELVFEAFF.

This clonotype was counted between two and nine times. The chain has TRBV28 and TRBJ2-6; D might be TRBD1 (6 bases). Germline lookup yields CDR1 MDHEN and CDR2 SYDVKM. Trimming pared 3 bases from V and 0 bases from J, leaving 15 bases between. The CDR3 is made up of 18 amino acids. The CDR3 sequence: CASSFRDTQPSGANVLTF. The CDR3 DNA is TGTGCCAGCAGTTTCCGGGACACACAACCCTCTGGGGCCAACGTCCTGACTTTC.

This clonotype was observed many times. V is TRBV5-1 and J is TRBJ2-6, with D perhaps matching TRBD1 or TRBD2 (6 bases each). Germline CDR1 reads SGHRS; CDR2 reads YFSETQ. CDR3 length equals 20 residues. V lost 1 base to trimming and J lost 0 bases, with 20 bases between them. The CDR3 region has the DNA TGCGCCAGCAGCTTGACGCCAGGGGAGGACCTTATCTCTGGGGCCAACGTCCTGACTTTC. Encoded protein: CASSLTPGEDLISGANVLTF.

This chain joins TRBV14 and TRBJ2-7, with TRBD1 matching over 8 bases. Trimming removed 0 bases from V and 2 bases from J; junction bases left unmatched: 9. This CDR3 has 17 residues. Per germline, CDR1 SGHDN and CDR2 FVKESK. This CDR3 reads CASSQDLGQGSPYEQYF. The CDR3 region has the DNA TGTGCCAGCAGCCAAGATCTAGGACAGGGCAGCCCCTACGAGCAGTACTTC.

This rearrangement joins TRBV4-1 to TRBJ2-7, with D possibly TRBD2 on 5 matching bases. V lost 0 bases and J lost 2, with 11 bases in between. In germline, CDR1 is MGHRA, CDR2 YSYEKL. The CDR3 spans 15 residues. The CDR3 loop is CASSQEEGSTYEQYF. The CDR3 DNA follows: TGCGCCAGCAGCCAAGAAGAGGGTAGCACCTACGAGCAGTACTTC.

This clonotype was seen many times. This chain uses TRBV19 with TRBJ2-2; 10 nucleotides align to TRBD2. V shed 9 bases and J 1 base; nucleotides not matched to a gene: 5. Germline values: CDR1 LNHDA, CDR2 SQIVND (reference sequence). The CDR3 runs to 15 residues. CDR3 in amino acids: CASSWTSGNTGELFF. The CDR3 bases are TGTGCCAGCAGCTGGACTAGCGGGAACACCGGGGAGCTGTTTTTT.

The V and J genes are TRBV7-6 and TRBJ2-1, with 14 bases lining up with TRBD2. The CDR3 sequence is 16 residues long. Germline V gene sequence: CDR1 SGHVS, CDR2 FNYEAQ. With 5 bases clipped from V and 12 bases from J, the junction kept 12 bases outside the gene matches. In DNA, the CDR3 is TGTGCCAGCAGCGCCCGACTAGCGGGGGGGCGGGATGGGCAGTTCTTC. Its translation: CASSARLAGGRDGQFF.

This chain connects TRBV30 to TRBJ2-7, with D possibly matching TRBD1 (6 bases). V lost 5 bases to trimming and J lost 2 bases, with 13 bases between them. CDR1 is GTSNPN, CDR2 SVGIG, per germline (reference sequence). The CDR3 covers 13 residues. CDR3 sequence reads: CAWAQGLAYEQYF. The CDR3 DNA sequence: TGTGCCTGGGCACAGGGCCTTGCCTACGAGCAGTACTTC.

This clonotype was recorded a few times. The chain combines TRBV19 with TRBJ1-4, with TRBD1 as a possible D gene (5 bases). This CDR3 contains 17 residues. Germline assignment: CDR1 LNHDA and CDR2 SQIVND (reference sequence). Trimming stripped 5 bases from V and 7 bases from J, with 23 bases between. The DNA for the CDR3 is TGTGCCAGTAGTCCCTTCGGGGCAGGGCATAGAACTGAAAAACTGTTTTTT. It encodes CASSPFGAGHRTEKLFF.

For this clonotype: Germline and junction disagree at one end, which may indicate a read error. This chain connects TRBV4-1 to TRBJ1-5; D is perhaps TRBD1 (5 bases). This CDR3 contains 13 residues. Germline values: CDR1 MGHRA, CDR2 YSYEKL. The CDR3 DNA follows: TGCGCCAGCTGCCAGTTAGGGGATCAGCCCCAGCATTTT. This translates into CASCQLGDQPQHF.

In this sample, this clonotype turned up a few times. The chain links TRBV27 to TRBJ2-4, with TRBD2 matching 10 bases. The V gene end was trimmed by 3 bases and the J gene end by 5 bases; junction bases not matched to a gene: 7. This CDR3 is 16 amino acids long. Per the germline V gene, CDR1 is MNHEY and CDR2 is SMNVEV (reference sequence). CDR3 sequence: CASSLIAGGPENIQYF. The CDR3 DNA follows: TGTGCCAGCAGTTTGATAGCGGGAGGCCCGGAAAACATTCAGTACTTC.

The chain employs TRBV3-1 and TRBJ2-7; 9 positions agree with TRBD2. V gave up 3 bases and J gave up 0 bases; unmatched junction bases: 9. The germline V gene encodes CDR1 LGHDT and CDR2 YNNKEL (reference sequence). This CDR3 spans 17 amino acids. This CDR3 is CASSQSFSGGVSYEQYF. For the CDR3, the DNA is TGTGCCAGCAGCCAGTCCTTTAGCGGGGGAGTCTCCTACGAGCAGTACTTC.

This clonotype has a handful of counts. V gene TRBV19 combines with J gene TRBJ1-2; 9 nucleotides line up with TRBD1. CDR1 and CDR2 (germline): LNHDA, SQIVND (reference sequence). V lost 6 bases and J lost 6; bases outside the gene matches: 2. The CDR3 runs 12 residues. The CDR3 region is CASRQGANGYTF. In DNA form, the CDR3 reads TGTGCCAGTAGACAGGGGGCAAATGGCTACACCTTC.